This TCR beta chain was sequenced during a study of shared clonotypes between healthy human individuals. Across the study: Per donor, three plates held CD4 naive cells, three held CD4 memory, two held CD8 naive and one held CD8 memory. Study-wide findings and caveats: Shared clonotypes: roughly 4.5% naive CD4, roughly 3.8% naive CD8, 2% to 2.5% memory CD4, 0.4% memory CD8.

Profiled with immunoSEQ multiplex PCR; TCRdb holds only in-frame clones, not every one. The sample shows 400,000 to 600,000 clones, 95% to 97% of them seen only once. Note on this clone: Its antigen is not identified.

Donors included only healthy HIV-negative adults lacking recent acute infections or vaccinations. Germline V gives CDR1 MDHEN, CDR2 SYDVKM. The V and J ends lost 4 bases and 2 bases, in that order; junction bases with no gene match: 6. The CDR3 length is 15 residues. The sequencing sample was made of naive CD4+ T cells sorted from blood. Subset meaning: CD45RA+ positively selected. The J gene is TRBJ2-3, the V gene TRBV28, with TRBD1 matching over 7 bases. The sequence came from a woman aged 25 to 39 in good health. CDR3 amino acids: CASSSGQPNTDTQYF. In DNA form, the CDR3 reads TGTGCCAGCAGTTCGGGACAGCCCAACACAGATACGCAGTATTTT. The entire variable domain, with the rest obtained from reference TRBV28 and TRBJ2-3, is as follows: DVKVTQSSRYLVKRTGEKVFLECVQDMDHENMFWYRQDPGLGLRLIYFSYDVKMKEKGDIPEGYSVSREKKERFSLILESASTNQTSMYLCASSSGQPNTDTQYFGPGTRLTVL.